This T cell receptor (beta chain) was obtained from a study of T cell changes during pregnancy in multiple sclerosis (dated by TCRdb to 2018 to 2020). For the study in its entirety: In women with multiple sclerosis, the researchers looked at how the T cell repertoire shifted as pregnancy progressed.

Library construction relied on the immunoSEQ multiplex PCR assay. TCRdb mirrors the immuneACCESS table, restricted to in-frame sequences. Some clones are absent from its copies; in checked studies, under half trace to an unresolved V gene, and the reason for the others is unknown. Counted in this sample were some 60,000 clones; 92% of them appeared once. Around 3% of the sample rests with the top ten. Trimming removed 5 bases from V and 0 bases from J; the gene matches leave 8 bases unexplained. The CDR3 contains 18 residues, cysteine and phenylalanine counted. Kept here is only the CDR3 DNA, which spans 54 bases and is read in frame from base 1. The germline V gene gives CDR1 as MDHEN and CDR2 as SYDVKM. With respect to this clone: Its antigen remains unidentified. Per-base quality was not reported, and no clone a single base away is much larger than it.

The TCR sequence derives from a female donor in good health, enrolled as a control in a pregnancy study. The rearrangement joined TRBV28 to TRBJ1-5, with 12 bases matching TRBD1. Sequencing used peripheral blood, obtained in the third trimester of pregnancy. The CDR3 protein: CASSPGQGAQYSNQPQHF. Here is the DNA: TGTGCCAGCAGTCCGGGACAGGGGGCCCAATATAGCAATCAGCCCCAGCATTTT.